The 25 T cell receptor beta chains in this list originate from one sample, sequenced in a study of somatic mutations in cytotoxic T cells in rheumatoid arthritis (dated by TCRdb to 2016 to 2017). The library was generated by the immunoSEQ multiplex PCR assay. This is the immuneACCESS table as TCRdb keeps it, with only in-frame sequences that have V and J called. A part of the clones is gone; compared with another copy, unresolved V genes explain less than half, and the rest is unexplained. This sample has under 15,000 clones in its table, and about four fifths of those were observed once. 22% of the sample comes from the top ten. The sample comprised CD8+ T cells sorted from blood. The receptors were gathered from an adult with rheumatoid arthritis.

V gene TRBV30 combines with J gene TRBJ1-5; D perhaps matches TRBD1 (5 bases). CDR1 GTSNPN and CDR2 SVGIG come from the germline V gene (reference sequence). Trimming stripped 0 bases from V and 2 bases from J, with 5 bases between. There are 13 residues in the CDR3. Written as DNA, the CDR3 is TGTGCCTGGAGTGTACAGGGCAATCAGCCCCAGCATTTT. Protein sequence: CAWSVQGNQPQHF.

J is TRBJ2-2 and V is TRBV6-1, with D possibly matching TRBD1 (6 bases). Looked up from germline, CDR1 is MNHNS and CDR2 is SASEGT. This CDR3 is built from 12 residues. V shed 6 bases and J shed 7 bases, with 9 bases lying between them. CDR3 sequence reads: CASRAGVGELFF. CDR3 nucleotide sequence: TGTGCCAGCAGGGCAGGGGTCGGGGAGCTGTTTTTT.

This sequence joins TRBV13 and TRBJ1-1, with D possibly matching TRBD1 (5 bases). Germline loops: CDR1 PRHDT, CDR2 FYEKMQ (reference sequence). The CDR3 is 12 residues long. Trimming shortened V by 5 bases and J by 5 bases, and 9 bases separated the two germline ends. The CDR3 DNA follows: TGTGCCAGCAGCCCCGGGGGTACTGAAGCTTTCTTT. Its translation: CASSPGGTEAFF.

J is TRBJ2-5 and V is TRBV7-9, with TRBD1 identical over 7 bases. The better agreement between TRBJ2-7 and the DNA end casts doubt on the J call. Germline CDR1 and CDR2: SEHNR and FQNEAQ (reference sequence). The CDR3 runs 15 residues. The CDR3 nucleotides are TGTGCCAGCAGCTTTTGGCAGACAGGGATCCACGAGCAGTACTTC. Its translation: CASSFWQTGIHEQYF.

The genes are TRBV2 and TRBJ2-4; D is ambiguous. Trimming removed 2 bases from V and 0 bases from J, with 11 bases in between. Germline loops: CDR1 SNHLY, CDR2 FYNNEI. The CDR3 runs 16 residues. As DNA, the CDR3 is TGTGCCAGCAGTGAATTCACGATAATAGCCAAAAACATTCAGTACTTC. Its translation: CASSEFTIIAKNIQYF.

The rearrangement links TRBV30 to TRBJ2-6, with D perhaps being TRBD1 or TRBD2 (5 bases each). The CDR3 is 15 amino acids. Trimming took 5 bases from V and 1 from J, leaving 12 bases between them. Germline values: CDR1 GTSNPN, CDR2 SVGIG (reference sequence). The CDR3 DNA is TGTGCCTGGTCCCGGGACCCATCTGGGGCCAACGTCCTGACTTTC. Residues: CAWSRDPSGANVLTF.

The chain carries TRBV15 and TRBJ1-4; a weak D match, TRBD1 (5 bases). In germline, CDR1 is LNHNV, CDR2 YYDKDF (reference sequence). V lost 5 bases, J lost 5 bases, and 9 bases lay in between. The CDR3 consists of 13 residues. In nucleotides, the CDR3 is TGTGCCACCAGCTGGGACGGGAATGAAAAACTGTTTTTT. Protein: CATSWDGNEKLFF.

This clone was counted a single time. The CDR3 region is CASSLSGSLGNEQFF. The DNA of the CDR3 is TGTGCCAGCAGTTTGTCGGGGAGTCTGGGGAATGAGCAGTTCTTC. The chain carries TRBV28 and TRBJ2-1; D possibly corresponds to TRBD2 (5 bases). CDR3 length: 15 amino acids. V gave up 3 bases and J gave up 7 bases, with 16 bases separating them. Germline values: CDR1 MDHEN, CDR2 SYDVKM.

This clone was seen more than once but under ten times. This chain uses TRBV9 with TRBJ2-1; TRBD1 matches at 9 bases. Looked up from germline, CDR1 is SGDLS and CDR2 is YYNGEE. The CDR3 extends over 18 amino acids. Unmatched junction bases numbered 11, after V lost 0 bases and J lost 4 bases. This CDR3 reads CASSVAGGGQGGYNEQFF. In DNA form, the CDR3 reads TGTGCCAGCAGCGTAGCTGGGGGGGGACAGGGCGGTTACAATGAGCAGTTCTTC.

The rearrangement uses TRBV7-8 and TRBJ2-2, with D perhaps assigned TRBD1 or TRBD2 (5 bases each). CDR1 and CDR2 (germline): SGHVS, FQNEAQ. The ends were cut back, 1 base at V and 6 bases at J, with 12 bases in the middle. CDR3 length equals 15 residues. The CDR3 loop reads CASSLGGAGAGELFF. CDR3 in DNA: TGTGCCAGCAGCTTAGGAGGGGCTGGGGCCGGGGAGCTGTTTTTT. The full variable domain, with the rest looked up from reference TRBV7-8 and TRBJ2-2, is GAGVSQSPRYKVAKRGQDVALRCDPISGHVSLFWYQQALGQGPEFLTYFQNEAQLDKSGLPSDRFFAERPEGSVSTLKIQRTQQEDSAVYLCASSLGGAGAGELFFGEGSRLTVL.

This clone has a single count. V and J are TRBV30 and TRBJ1-4; a weak D match, TRBD1 (5 bases). Looked up from germline, CDR1 is GTSNPN and CDR2 is SVGIG (reference sequence). CDR3 length: 13 amino acids. Deletions cut 4 bases from V and 6 bases from J, with 12 bases between. This chain's CDR3 is CAWTGGSDEKLFF. In DNA form, the CDR3 reads TGTGCCTGGACTGGGGGGTCGGATGAAAAACTGTTTTTT.

Only one count was recorded for this clone. This sequence joins TRBV4-1 and TRBJ2-5; 12 bases map to TRBD2. V lost 1 base, J lost 0 bases, and 3 bases stayed unmatched. Germline lookup yields CDR1 MGHRA and CDR2 YSYEKL. The CDR3 totals 17 residues. In DNA form, the CDR3 reads TGCGCCAGCAGCCAAGGCGGACTAGCGGGGTACCAAGAGACCCAGTACTTC. Translation gives CASSQGGLAGYQETQYF.

The genes are TRBV6-5 and TRBJ2-5, with 9 bases aligning to TRBD2. The end of the DNA is better explained by TRBJ2-7, so the J call may be wrong. The CDR3 spans 15 residues. Looked up from germline, CDR1 is MNHEY and CDR2 is SVGAGI. CDR3 in amino acids: CASSYETSGSYEQYF. The CDR3 DNA follows: TGTGCCAGCAGTTACGAGACTAGCGGCTCCTACGAGCAGTACTTC.

The chain employs TRBV5-8 and TRBJ2-2; D may be TRBD2 (5 bases). The germline V and J ends were trimmed by 0 bases and 7 bases, with 7 bases remaining between them. The germline V gene has CDR1 SGHTS and CDR2 YDEGEE. This CDR3 spans 13 amino acids. In nucleotides, the CDR3 is TGTGCCAGCAGCTTGGTCGGGAACGGGGAGCTGTTTTTT. As protein: CASSLVGNGELFF.

This chain links TRBV12-5 with TRBJ2-1, with 8 bases identical to TRBD1. This CDR3 is built from 15 residues. Germline CDR1 LGHNT, CDR2 FRNRAP. The trim removed 5 bases at V and 7 bases at J, leaving 10 bases unmatched. The CDR3 DNA sequence: TGTGCTAGTGGTGGGCAGGGGGCCTTTGAGAATGAGCAGTTCTTC. It codes for CASGGQGAFENEQFF.

This rearrangement joins TRBV13 to TRBJ1-2; 9 bases agree with TRBD1. Germline V CDR1 and CDR2: PRHDT, FYEKMQ (reference sequence). The CDR3 is 15 amino acids. J lost 4 bases, V lost 5 bases, and 8 bases had no gene match. The CDR3 protein is CASSGRDRESYGYTF. The CDR3 DNA reads as TGTGCCAGCAGCGGACGGGACAGGGAGAGCTATGGCTACACCTTC.

The rearrangement links TRBV6-5 to TRBJ2-1, with TRBD2 matching 9 bases. The CDR3 is made up of 14 amino acids. Germline loops: CDR1 MNHEY, CDR2 SVGAGI. With 5 bases clipped from V and 4 bases from J, the junction kept 3 bases outside the gene matches. This CDR3 is CASSRTSDYNEQFF. The CDR3 nucleotides read TGTGCCAGCAGTCGGACTAGCGATTACAATGAGCAGTTCTTC.

The chain has TRBV6-4 and TRBJ2-3; the D gene is possibly TRBD2 (6 bases). The V gene lost 2 bases and the J gene lost 5 bases, with 14 bases spanning the gap. This CDR3 has 15 amino acids. CDR1 and CDR2 (germline): MRHNA, SNTAGT. CDR3 DNA: TGTGCCAGCAGTGACACCCCGGGAGAGGGAGATACGCAGTATTTT. Translated: CASSDTPGEGDTQYF.

By sample share, this clone is large (0.1 to 1%). The V gene is TRBV4-1, the J gene TRBJ2-7; 11 bases fit TRBD2. CDR1 is MGHRA, CDR2 YSYEKL, per germline. The CDR3 runs 17 residues. V was pared by 1 base and J by 2 bases, with 7 bases of the junction left unmatched. The CDR3 region has the DNA TGCGCCAGCAGCCAAGTGGGGACTAGCGGCTCCCCCTACGAGCAGTACTTC. The encoded protein is CASSQVGTSGSPYEQYF.

V is TRBV6-1 and J is TRBJ2-2; D is ambiguous. The V and J ends lost 3 bases and 5 bases respectively, with 13 bases between them. Germline loops: CDR1 MNHNS, CDR2 SASEGT. The CDR3 is made up of 15 amino acids. CDR3 protein: CASSDFGVGTGELFF. For the CDR3, the DNA is TGTGCCAGCAGTGACTTTGGTGTTGGGACCGGGGAGCTGTTTTTT.

This clone was counted a few times. This rearrangement joins TRBV2 to TRBJ2-7, with D tentatively TRBD1 (6 bases). The V end lost 7 bases, the J end lost 1 base, and 14 bases lay between the germline ends. The CDR3 is 14 residues long. Germline CDR1 and CDR2: SNHLY and FYNNEI. CDR3 sequence (DNA): TGTGCCAGCACAACCGGACAGACTTCCTACGAGCAGTACTTC. Amino acids: CASTTGQTSYEQYF. The entire variable domain, with the rest obtained from reference TRBV2 and TRBJ2-7, is as follows: EPEVTQTPSHQVTQMGQEVILRCVPISNHLYFYWYRQILGQKVEFLVSFYNNEISEKSEIFDDQFSVERPDGSNFTLKIRSTKLEDSAMYFCASTTGQTSYEQYFGPGTRLTVT.

This clone was counted once. The J gene is TRBJ2-7, the V gene TRBV5-4; 9 bases line up with TRBD2. After removal of 1 base from V and 3 bases from J, the junction contained 5 bases not matched to a gene. Looked up from germline, CDR1 is SGHNT and CDR2 is YYREEE (reference sequence). The length of the CDR3 is 15 residues. For the CDR3, the DNA is TGTGCCAGCAGCTTGATACCAGCGGGGGGCTACGAGCAGTACTTC. It specifies CASSLIPAGGYEQYF.

The chain couples TRBV6-5 to TRBJ2-5; D could derive from TRBD1 or TRBD2 (5 bases each). Germline CDR1 is MNHEY and CDR2 is SVGAGI. V gave up 6 bases and J gave up 5 bases, with 13 bases separating them. The CDR3 sequence is 13 residues long. The CDR3 DNA reads as TGTGCCAGCAGGACCGGGACGGGCGAGACCCAGTACTTC. Protein product: CASRTGTGETQYF.

This chain links TRBV28 with TRBJ2-7, with 11 positions matching TRBD1. CDR3 size: 18 residues. Trimming cost V 3 bases and J 2 bases; bases outside gene matches: 12. Germline loops: CDR1 MDHEN, CDR2 SYDVKM. CDR3 region: CASSFKGQGEVSTYEQYF. CDR3 DNA sequence: TGTGCCAGCAGTTTTAAGGGACAGGGGGAAGTCAGCACCTACGAGCAGTACTTC.

This clone appeared a single time. The chain joins TRBV4-1 to TRBJ2-3, with D possibly being TRBD2 (7 bases). The CDR3 contains 16 residues. Germline CDR1 and CDR2: MGHRA and YSYEKL. Deletions cut 1 base from V and 0 bases from J, with 11 bases between. The CDR3 DNA is TGCGCCAGCAGCCAAGCGGGGGGCCTAAGCACAGATACGCAGTATTTT. This sequence encodes CASSQAGGLSTDTQYF.